These 10 T cell receptor beta chains originate from one sample sequenced in a study of blood T cell repertoires in COVID-19. Here immunoSEQ multiplex PCR was the method, and the copy in TCRdb shows in-frame clones only, minus some. The sample includes 25,000 to 30,000 clones, 87% of them seen just once. The sample comprised peripheral blood. Receptor source: a man aged 50 to 60 with active COVID-19.

The chain combines TRBV6-2 or TRBV6-3 with TRBJ1-1; no definite D call. This CDR3 is 12 amino acids long. V lost 2 bases and J lost 4, with 5 bases in between. Germline V gene data show CDR1 as MNHEY and CDR2 as SVGEGT. The CDR3 loop is CASSYQATEAFF. The CDR3 coding sequence is TGTGCCAGCAGTTACCAGGCCACTGAAGCTTTCTTT.

The chain recombines TRBV7-8 with TRBJ2-1, with D unresolved. There are 15 residues in the CDR3. The germline gives CDR1 SGHVS, CDR2 FQNEAQ. V was shortened by 0 bases and J by 9 bases, with 15 bases between the two germline ends. Here the CDR3 DNA reads TGTGCCAGCAGCTTAGCGGGCCCCCTTGATGGTGAGCAGTTCTTC. It codes for CASSLAGPLDGEQFF.

The genes are TRBV9 and TRBJ2-5; D might be TRBD2 (6 bases). V lost 0 bases and J lost 3, with 15 bases in between. The CDR3 covers 16 residues. The germline V gene encodes CDR1 SGDLS and CDR2 YYNGEE. This CDR3 is CASSVGVSEREETQYF. The CDR3 DNA reads TGTGCCAGCAGCGTAGGCGTGAGTGAGCGGGAAGAGACCCAGTACTTC.

The gene calls are TRBV7-3 and TRBJ2-7, with TRBD2 matching 10 bases. V lost 2 bases, J lost 4 bases, and 5 bases stayed unmatched. The CDR3 extends over 15 amino acids. Germline CDR1 and CDR2: SGHTA and FQGTGA. Here the CDR3 reads CASSLEASGGYEQYF. The CDR3 bases are TGTGCCAGCAGCTTAGAAGCTAGCGGGGGATACGAGCAGTACTTC.

This chain joins TRBV28 and TRBJ2-7, with TRBD1 matching 8 bases. Germline CDR1 and CDR2: MDHEN and SYDVKM. The V gene end was trimmed by 6 bases and the J gene end by 3 bases; junction bases not matched to a gene: 7. The CDR3 is 14 residues long. Here the CDR3 reads CASRAGQGFYEQYF. The CDR3 coding sequence is TGTGCCAGCAGGGCAGGACAGGGCTTCTACGAGCAGTACTTC.

This chain joins TRBV12-3 or TRBV12-4 and TRBJ2-7, with D unresolved. V was cut by 6 bases and J by 6 bases, with 15 bases left in between. The CDR3 is 13 residues long. This CDR3 is CASSLSTTSEQYV. CDR3 in DNA: TGTGCCAGCAGCCTCTCCACCACGAGCGAGCAGTACGTC.

The chain is built from TRBV11-2 and TRBJ2-7, with D uncertain. This CDR3 has 13 residues. Trimming left V 3 bases short and J 2 bases short, with 8 bases between. Germline CDR1 is SGHAT and CDR2 is FQNNGV. The CDR3 nucleotides read TGTGCCAGCAGCTTGGTAGAAACCTACGAGCAGTACTTC. Protein: CASSLVETYEQYF.

As DNA, the CDR3 is TGTGCCAGCAGTTTATCCGGGAAAGAGACCCAGTACTTC. It yields the protein CASSLSGKETQYF. The V call is TRBV28, the J call TRBJ2-5; TRBD2 might be the D (5 bases). CDR1 is MDHEN and CDR2 is SYDVKM in the germline V gene. V was cut by 1 base and J by 3 bases, with 6 bases left in between. This CDR3 comprises 13 residues.

The chain combines TRBV7-2 with TRBJ2-7; 10 bases are a match to TRBD1. J lost 3 bases, V lost 4 bases, and 6 bases had no gene match. The CDR3 totals 15 residues. CDR1 is SGHTA and CDR2 is FQGNSA in the germline V gene. The CDR3 nucleotides are TGTGCCAGCAGCTCAACCGGGACAGGGGTCTACGAGCAGTACTTC. It specifies CASSSTGTGVYEQYF.

The chain recombines TRBV3-1 (or the pseudogene TRBV3-2) with TRBJ2-4; weak D call: TRBD1 (6 bases). This CDR3 contains 14 residues. V gave up 4 bases and J gave up 9 bases, with 16 bases separating them. Germline loops: CDR1 LGHDT, CDR2 YNNKEL (reference sequence). The CDR3 is CASSRGTMSRIQYF. In DNA, the CDR3 is TGTGCCAGCAGCCGGGGGACAATGTCCCGCATTCAGTACTTC.